This TCR beta chain was identified in a study of T cells in Graves' hyperthyroidism and ophthalmopathy. Study results and limitations: Most thyroid clonotypes expanded above 0.001 appeared in blood too. The model predicted ophthalmopathy a median roughly 6.5 months before onset.

Regions amplified from RNA transcripts were the TCR beta CDR3 regions. Using the HTBI primer set, a first-round RT-PCR was run on the TCR CDR3. TCRdb redid the calling of the multiplex PCR reads with MiXCR, one entry per CDR3 protein. The sample yields fewer than 650,000 distinct CDR3 sequences, more than 11% seen once. This clonotype was found a few times. Its antigen is undetermined. A junction boundary mismatches the germline segment, possibly from a read error. This CDR3 contains 15 residues. Per germline, CDR1 LNHDA and CDR2 SQIVND (reference sequence). Patients aged 18 to 65 had newly diagnosed hyperthyroidism that had lasted under 2 months. Blood dates from first hyperthyroidism diagnosis, before any ophthalmopathy symptoms.

This receptor was obtained from a woman aged 25 to 39 with Graves' hyperthyroidism that later progressed to Graves' ophthalmopathy. The rearrangement joins TRBV19 to TRBJ1-5; D ambiguous. Sequencing was performed on blood. The CDR3 region is CASNIGNRPYQPQHF. As DNA, the CDR3 is TGTGCCAGTAATATAGGGAACCGGCCCTATCAGCCCCAGCATTTT.